The clone carrying this T cell receptor (beta chain) has just a few counts. The target antigen is unknown. TCRdb re-derived calls from the reads in MiXCR, one entry per CDR3 protein. Of hundreds of thousands of distinct CDR3 sequences listed, 20% to 25% are singletons. The sample is drawn from a study of T cell repertoires in cytomegalovirus infection. Study as a whole: Indications of both CMV infection and matching HLA type were provided by public TCR beta signatures.

Regarding the study as a whole: Based on cumulative public TCR beta family frequency, carriers of CMV plus the relevant HLA were identified. The ex vivo response was dominated by HLA-C-restricted CMV-specific TCR beta clonotypes.

Trimming removed 4 bases at V and 3 bases at J, with 16 bases between. Germline loops: CDR1 LGHNA, CDR2 YSLEER. CDR3 length: 15 amino acids. This sequence was found in a human donor in good health (CMV status not recorded). Some clones in this sample may be carry-over from other donors' samples. This rearrangement joins TRBV4-3 to TRBJ2-7, with D perhaps TRBD1 (5 bases). Sequencing input: CD8+ T cells from PBMCs. The CDR3: CASSLGRGPLYEQYV. CDR3 sequence (DNA): TGCGCCAGCAGCCTGGGAAGGGGCCCCCTCTACGAGCAGTACGTC.